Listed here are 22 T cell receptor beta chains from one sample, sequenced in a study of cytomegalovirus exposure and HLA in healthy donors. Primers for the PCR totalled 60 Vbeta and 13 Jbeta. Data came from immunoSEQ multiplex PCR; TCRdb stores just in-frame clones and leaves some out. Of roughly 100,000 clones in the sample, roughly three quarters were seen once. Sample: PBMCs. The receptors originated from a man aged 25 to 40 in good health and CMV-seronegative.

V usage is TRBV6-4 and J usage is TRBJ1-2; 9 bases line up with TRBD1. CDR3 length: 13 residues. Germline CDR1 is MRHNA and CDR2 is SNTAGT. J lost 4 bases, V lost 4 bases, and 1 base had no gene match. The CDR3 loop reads CASSVDRGYGYTF. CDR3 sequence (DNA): TGTGCCAGCAGTGTGGACAGGGGCTATGGCTACACCTTC.

The CDR3 DNA follows: TGTGCCAGCAGTTTATACCCGCCCCTCTTTCGAGCTATAAAAACCGGGGAGCTGTTTTTT. The encoded protein is CASSLYPPLFRAIKTGELFF. The chain carries TRBV27 and TRBJ2-2; unclear D gene. The V and J ends lost 1 base and 5 bases respectively, with 26 bases between them. Germline V gene sequence: CDR1 MNHEY, CDR2 SMNVEV (reference sequence). The CDR3 has 20 amino acids.

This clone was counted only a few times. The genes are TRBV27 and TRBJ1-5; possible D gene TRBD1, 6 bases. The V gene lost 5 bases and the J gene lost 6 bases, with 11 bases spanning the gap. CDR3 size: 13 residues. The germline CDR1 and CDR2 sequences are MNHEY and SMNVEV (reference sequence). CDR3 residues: CASSPKGGQPQHF. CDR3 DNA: TGTGCCAGCAGTCCGAAAGGGGGTCAGCCCCAGCATTTT.

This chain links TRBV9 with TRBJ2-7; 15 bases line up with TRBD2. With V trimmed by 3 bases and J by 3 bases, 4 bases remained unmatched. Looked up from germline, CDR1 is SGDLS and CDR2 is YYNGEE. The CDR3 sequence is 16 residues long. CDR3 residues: CASSAGLAGGGYEQYF. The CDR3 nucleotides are TGTGCCAGCAGCGCGGGACTAGCGGGAGGTGGCTACGAGCAGTACTTC.

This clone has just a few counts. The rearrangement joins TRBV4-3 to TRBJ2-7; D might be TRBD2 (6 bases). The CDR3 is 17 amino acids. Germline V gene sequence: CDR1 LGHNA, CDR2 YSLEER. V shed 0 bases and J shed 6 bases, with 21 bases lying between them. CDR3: CASSQDAQGASALEQYF. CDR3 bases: TGCGCCAGCAGCCAAGATGCGCAGGGAGCTAGCGCGCTCGAGCAGTACTTC.

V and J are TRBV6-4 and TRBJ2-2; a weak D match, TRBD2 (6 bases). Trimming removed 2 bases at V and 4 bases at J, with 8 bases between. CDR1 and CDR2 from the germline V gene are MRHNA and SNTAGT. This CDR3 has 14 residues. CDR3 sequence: CASSDGGSTGELFF. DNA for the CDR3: TGTGCCAGCAGTGACGGAGGGAGCACCGGGGAGCTGTTTTTT.

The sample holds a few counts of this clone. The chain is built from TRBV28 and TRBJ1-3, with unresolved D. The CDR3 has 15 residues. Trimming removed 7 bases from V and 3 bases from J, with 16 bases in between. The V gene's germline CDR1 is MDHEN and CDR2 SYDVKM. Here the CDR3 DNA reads TGTGCCAGCACCCTTTACTCTGCTAGTGGAAACACCATATATTTT. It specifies CASTLYSASGNTIYF.

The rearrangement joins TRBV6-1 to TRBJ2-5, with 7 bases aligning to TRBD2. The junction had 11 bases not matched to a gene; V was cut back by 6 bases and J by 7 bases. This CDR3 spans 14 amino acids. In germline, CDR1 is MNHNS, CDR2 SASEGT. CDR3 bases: TGTGCCAGCAGCGCCCTAACTAGCGAGGGGACCCAGTACTTC. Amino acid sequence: CASSALTSEGTQYF.

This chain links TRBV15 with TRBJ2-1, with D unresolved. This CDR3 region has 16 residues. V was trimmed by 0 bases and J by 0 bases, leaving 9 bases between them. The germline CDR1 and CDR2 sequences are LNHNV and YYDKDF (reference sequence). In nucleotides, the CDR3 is TGTGCCACCAGCAGAGATCTAGACCTCTCCTACAATGAGCAGTTCTTC. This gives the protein CATSRDLDLSYNEQFF.

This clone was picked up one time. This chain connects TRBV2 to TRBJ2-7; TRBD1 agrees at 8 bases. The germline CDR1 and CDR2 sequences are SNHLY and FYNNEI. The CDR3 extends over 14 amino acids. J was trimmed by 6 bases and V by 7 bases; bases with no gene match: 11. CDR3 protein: CASTRDRGGGEQYF. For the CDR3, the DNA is TGTGCCAGCACCAGAGACAGGGGTGGAGGCGAGCAGTACTTC.

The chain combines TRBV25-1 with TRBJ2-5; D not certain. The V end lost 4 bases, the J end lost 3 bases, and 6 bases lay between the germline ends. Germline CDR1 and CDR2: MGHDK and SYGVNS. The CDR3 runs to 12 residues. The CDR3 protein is CASSALKETQYF. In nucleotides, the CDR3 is TGTGCCAGCAGTGCCCTTAAAGAGACCCAGTACTTC. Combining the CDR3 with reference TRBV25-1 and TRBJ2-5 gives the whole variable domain EADIYQTPRYLVIGTGKKITLECSQTMGHDKMYWYQQDPGMELHLIHYSYGVNSTEKGDLSSESTVSRIRTEHFPLTLESARPSHTSQYLCASSALKETQYFGPGTRLLVL.

The CDR3, as DNA: TGTGCCAGTGGACACAATCAGCCCCAGCATTTT. It yields the protein CASGHNQPQHF. V usage is TRBV7-2 and J usage is TRBJ1-5, with D tentatively TRBD1 (5 bases). Germline V gives CDR1 SGHTA, CDR2 FQGNSA. Trimming stripped 9 bases from V and 3 bases from J, with 6 bases between. The CDR3 covers 11 residues.

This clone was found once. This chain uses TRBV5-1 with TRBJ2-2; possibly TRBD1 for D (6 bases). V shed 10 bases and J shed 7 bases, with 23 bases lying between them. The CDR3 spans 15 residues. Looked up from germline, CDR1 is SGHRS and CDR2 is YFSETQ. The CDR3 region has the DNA TGCGCCTCCACAGCAACCCAGGGCAGGGGCGGGGAGCTGTTTTTT. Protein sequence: CASTATQGRGGELFF.

CDR3 coding DNA: TGTGCCAGTAGTATAAGGGCTAGCGGGAGGTTCGGGGAGCTGTTTTTT. This sequence encodes CASSIRASGRFGELFF. The chain uses TRBV19 and TRBJ2-2; 11 bases are shared with TRBD2. This CDR3 region has 16 residues. Trimming removed 2 bases from V and 7 bases from J; junction bases left unmatched: 6. Germline V lookup: CDR1 LNHDA, CDR2 SQIVND (reference sequence). The whole variable domain, filled in from reference TRBV19 and TRBJ2-2, reads DGGITQSPKYLFRKEGQNVTLSCEQNLNHDAMYWYRQDPGQGLRLIYYSQIVNDFQKGDIAEGYSVSREKKESFPLTVTSAQKNPTAFYLCASSIRASGRFGELFFGEGSRLTVL.

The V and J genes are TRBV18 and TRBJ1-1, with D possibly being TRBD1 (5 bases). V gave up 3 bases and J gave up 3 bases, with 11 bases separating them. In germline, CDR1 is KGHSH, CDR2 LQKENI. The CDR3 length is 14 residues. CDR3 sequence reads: CASSPLGADTEAFF. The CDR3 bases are TGTGCCAGCTCACCCTTAGGGGCTGACACTGAAGCTTTCTTT.

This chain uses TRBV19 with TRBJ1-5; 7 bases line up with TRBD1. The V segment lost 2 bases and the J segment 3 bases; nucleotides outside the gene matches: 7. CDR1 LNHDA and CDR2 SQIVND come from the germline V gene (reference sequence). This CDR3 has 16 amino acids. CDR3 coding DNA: TGTGCCAGTAGTATAAAGGGACAGAACTACAATCAGCCCCAGCATTTT. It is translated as CASSIKGQNYNQPQHF.

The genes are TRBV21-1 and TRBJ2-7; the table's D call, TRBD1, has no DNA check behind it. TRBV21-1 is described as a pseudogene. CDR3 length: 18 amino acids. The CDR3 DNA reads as TGTGCCAGCAGCAAAGGACTACACAGGGGACCACACTACTGGGAGCAGTACTTC. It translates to CASSKGLHRGPHYWEQYF.

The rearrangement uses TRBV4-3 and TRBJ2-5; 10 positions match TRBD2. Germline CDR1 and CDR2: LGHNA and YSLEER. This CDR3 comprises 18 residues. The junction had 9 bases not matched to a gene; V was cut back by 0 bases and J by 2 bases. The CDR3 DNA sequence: TGCGCCAGCAGCCAAGATAAGACTAGCGGGTCCATACAAGAGACCCAGTACTTC. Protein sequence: CASSQDKTSGSIQETQYF.

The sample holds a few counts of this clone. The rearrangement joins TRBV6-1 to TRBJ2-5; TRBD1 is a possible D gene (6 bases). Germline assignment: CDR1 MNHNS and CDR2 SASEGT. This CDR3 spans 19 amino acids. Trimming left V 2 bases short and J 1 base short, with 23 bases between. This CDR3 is CASSELGRGQRLFQETQYF. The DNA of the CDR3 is TGTGCCAGCAGTGAATTAGGAAGAGGACAGCGACTCTTCCAAGAGACCCAGTACTTC.

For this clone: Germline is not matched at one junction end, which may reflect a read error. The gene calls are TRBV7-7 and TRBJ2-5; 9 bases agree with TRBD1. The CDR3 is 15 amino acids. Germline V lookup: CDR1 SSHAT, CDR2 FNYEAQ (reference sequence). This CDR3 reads CASSPGTGPQETQYF. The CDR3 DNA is TGTGCTAGCAGTCCCGGGACAGGGCCTCAAGAGACCCAGTACTTC.

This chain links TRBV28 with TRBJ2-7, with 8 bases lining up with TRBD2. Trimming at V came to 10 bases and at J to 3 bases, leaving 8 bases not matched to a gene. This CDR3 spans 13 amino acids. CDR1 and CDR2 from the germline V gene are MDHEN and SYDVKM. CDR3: CAIKAGASYEQYF. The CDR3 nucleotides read TGTGCCATCAAAGCGGGAGCAAGCTACGAGCAGTACTTC. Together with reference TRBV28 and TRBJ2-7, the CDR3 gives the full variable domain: DVKVTQSSRYLVKRTGEKVFLECVQDMDHENMFWYRQDPGLGLRLIYFSYDVKMKEKGDIPEGYSVSREKKERFSLILESASTNQTSMYLCAIKAGASYEQYFGPGTRLTVT.

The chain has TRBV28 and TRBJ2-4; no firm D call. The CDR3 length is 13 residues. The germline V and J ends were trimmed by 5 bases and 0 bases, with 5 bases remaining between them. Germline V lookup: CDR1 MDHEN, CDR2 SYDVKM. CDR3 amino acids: CASSVLAKNIQYF. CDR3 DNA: TGTGCCAGCAGTGTACTAGCCAAAAACATTCAGTACTTC.